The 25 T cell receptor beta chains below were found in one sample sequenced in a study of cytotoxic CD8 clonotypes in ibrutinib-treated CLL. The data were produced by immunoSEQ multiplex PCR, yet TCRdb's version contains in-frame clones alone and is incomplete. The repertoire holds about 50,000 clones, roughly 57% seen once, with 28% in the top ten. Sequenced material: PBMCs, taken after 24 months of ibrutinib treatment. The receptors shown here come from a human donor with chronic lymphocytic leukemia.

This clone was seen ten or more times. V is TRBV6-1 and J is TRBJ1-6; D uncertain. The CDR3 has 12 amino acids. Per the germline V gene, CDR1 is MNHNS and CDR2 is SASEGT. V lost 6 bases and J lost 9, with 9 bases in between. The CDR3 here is CASRDQRSPLHF. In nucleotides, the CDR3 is TGTGCCAGCAGAGACCAACGTTCACCCCTCCACTTT.

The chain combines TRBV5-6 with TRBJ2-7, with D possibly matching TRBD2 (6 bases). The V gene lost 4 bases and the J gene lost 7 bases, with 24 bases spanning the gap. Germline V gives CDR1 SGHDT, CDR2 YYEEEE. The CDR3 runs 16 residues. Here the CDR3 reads CASSRAGTEDGREQYF. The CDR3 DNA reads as TGTGCCAGCAGCCGGGCGGGGACGGAGGATGGTCGGGAGCAGTACTTC.

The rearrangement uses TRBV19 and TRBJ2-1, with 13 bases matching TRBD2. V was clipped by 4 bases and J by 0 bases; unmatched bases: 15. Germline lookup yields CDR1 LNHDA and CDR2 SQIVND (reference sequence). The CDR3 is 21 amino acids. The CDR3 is CASSKPLRTSGGLSSYNEQFF. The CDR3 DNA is TGTGCCAGTAGTAAGCCCCTCAGGACTAGCGGGGGTCTGAGCTCCTACAATGAGCAGTTCTTC.

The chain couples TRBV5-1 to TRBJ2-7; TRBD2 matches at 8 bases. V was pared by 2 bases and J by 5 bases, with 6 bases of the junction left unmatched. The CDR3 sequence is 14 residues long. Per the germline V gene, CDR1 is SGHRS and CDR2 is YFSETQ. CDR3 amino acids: CASSFSGTSDEQYF. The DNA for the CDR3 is TGCGCCAGCAGCTTTTCCGGGACTAGTGACGAGCAGTACTTC.

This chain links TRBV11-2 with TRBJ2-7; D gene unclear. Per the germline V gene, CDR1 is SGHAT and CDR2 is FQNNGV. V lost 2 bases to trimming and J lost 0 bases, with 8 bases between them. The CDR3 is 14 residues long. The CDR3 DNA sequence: TGTGCCAGCAGCTTACAGGACGGCTCCTACGAGCAGTACTTC. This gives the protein CASSLQDGSYEQYF.

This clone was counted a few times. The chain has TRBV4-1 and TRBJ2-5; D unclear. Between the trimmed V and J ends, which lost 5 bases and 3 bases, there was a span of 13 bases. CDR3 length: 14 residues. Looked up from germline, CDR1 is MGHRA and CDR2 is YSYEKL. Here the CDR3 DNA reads TGCGCCAGCAGCTCCCGCCCAAGCGAAGAGACCCAGTACTTC. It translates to CASSSRPSEETQYF.

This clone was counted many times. CDR3 amino acids: CASSLRGTGLETQYF. As DNA, the CDR3 is TGTGCCAGCAGCTTAAGGGGGACAGGGTTGGAGACCCAGTACTTC. The chain couples TRBV7-9 to TRBJ2-5, with 9 bases matching TRBD1. Germline trimming cut 2 bases from V and 5 bases from J; bases unmatched to any gene: 6. Germline CDR1 is SEHNR and CDR2 is FQNEAQ (reference sequence). The CDR3 consists of 15 residues.

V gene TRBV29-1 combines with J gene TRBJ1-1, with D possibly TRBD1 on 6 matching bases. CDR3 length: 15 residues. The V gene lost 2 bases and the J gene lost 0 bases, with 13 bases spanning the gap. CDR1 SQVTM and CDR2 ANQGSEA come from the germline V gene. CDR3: CSVEPKGTMNTEAFF. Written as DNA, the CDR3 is TGCAGCGTTGAACCCAAGGGGACAATGAACACTGAAGCTTTCTTT.

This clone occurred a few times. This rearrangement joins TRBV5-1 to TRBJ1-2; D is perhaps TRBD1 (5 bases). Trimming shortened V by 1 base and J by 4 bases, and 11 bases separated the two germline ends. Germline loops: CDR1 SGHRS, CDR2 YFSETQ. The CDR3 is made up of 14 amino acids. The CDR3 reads CASSLTGGGYGYTF. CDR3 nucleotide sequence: TGCGCCAGCAGCTTGACAGGTGGTGGCTATGGCTACACCTTC.

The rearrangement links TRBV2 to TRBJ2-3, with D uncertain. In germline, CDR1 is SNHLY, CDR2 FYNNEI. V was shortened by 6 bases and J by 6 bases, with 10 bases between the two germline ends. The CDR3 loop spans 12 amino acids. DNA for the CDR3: TGTGCCAGCAGCCTAATGTGGGATACGCAGTATTTT. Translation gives CASSLMWDTQYF. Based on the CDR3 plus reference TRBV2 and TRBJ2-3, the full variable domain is EPEVTQTPSHQVTQMGQEVILRCVPISNHLYFYWYRQILGQKVEFLVSFYNNEISEKSEIFDDQFSVERPDGSNFTLKIRSTKLEDSAMYFCASSLMWDTQYFGPGTRLTVL.

CDR3 protein: CASRRGEQFF. The DNA of the CDR3 is TGTGCCAGCCGTCGGGGTGAGCAGTTCTTC. The chain links TRBV2 to TRBJ2-1; TRBD2 is a possible D gene (5 bases). The CDR3 runs to 10 residues. Germline CDR1 is SNHLY and CDR2 is FYNNEI. The V and J ends lost 8 bases and 9 bases respectively, with 8 bases between them.

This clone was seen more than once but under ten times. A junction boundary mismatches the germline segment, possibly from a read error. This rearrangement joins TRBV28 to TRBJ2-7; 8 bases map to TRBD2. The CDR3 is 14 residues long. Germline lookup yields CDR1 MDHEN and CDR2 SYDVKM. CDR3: CASSPSGGTSVCHF. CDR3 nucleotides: TGTGCCAGCAGTCCCTCAGGCGGGACTAGTGTTTGTCACTTC.

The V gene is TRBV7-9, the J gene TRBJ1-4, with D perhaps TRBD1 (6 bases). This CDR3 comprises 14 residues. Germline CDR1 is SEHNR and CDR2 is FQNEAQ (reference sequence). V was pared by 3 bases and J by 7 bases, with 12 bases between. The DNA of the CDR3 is TGTGCCAGCAGCTTCGGACAGAGTAGTGAAAAACTGTTTTTT. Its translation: CASSFGQSSEKLFF.

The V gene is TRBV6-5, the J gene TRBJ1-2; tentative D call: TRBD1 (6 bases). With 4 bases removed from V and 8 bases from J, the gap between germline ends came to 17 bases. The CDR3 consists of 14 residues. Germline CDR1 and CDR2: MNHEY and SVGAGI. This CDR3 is CASSSDSRFMGYTF. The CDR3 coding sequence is TGTGCCAGCAGTTCGGACAGTCGTTTTATGGGCTACACCTTC.

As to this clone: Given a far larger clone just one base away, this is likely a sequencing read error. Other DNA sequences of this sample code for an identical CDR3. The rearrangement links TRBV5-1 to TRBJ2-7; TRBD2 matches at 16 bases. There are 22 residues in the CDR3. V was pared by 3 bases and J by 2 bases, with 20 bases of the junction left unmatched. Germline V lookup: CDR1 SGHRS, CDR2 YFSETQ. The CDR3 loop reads CASSSWGSRTGLAGGTTYEQYF. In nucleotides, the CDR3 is TGCGCCAGCAGCTCCTGGGGTAGCCGGACGGGACTAGCGGGGGGGACAACCTACGAGCAGTACTTC.

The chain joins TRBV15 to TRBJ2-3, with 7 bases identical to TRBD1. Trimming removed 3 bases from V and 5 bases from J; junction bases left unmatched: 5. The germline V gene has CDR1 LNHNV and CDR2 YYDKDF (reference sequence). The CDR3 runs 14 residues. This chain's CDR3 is CATSRTGHGDTQYF. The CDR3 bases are TGTGCCACCAGCAGGACAGGGCATGGAGATACGCAGTATTTT.

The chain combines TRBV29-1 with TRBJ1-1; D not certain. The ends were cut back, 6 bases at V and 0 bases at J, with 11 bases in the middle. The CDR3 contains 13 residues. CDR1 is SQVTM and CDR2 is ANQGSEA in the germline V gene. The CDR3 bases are TGCAGCGTGGTGATAGGCATGAACACTGAAGCTTTCTTT. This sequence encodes CSVVIGMNTEAFF.

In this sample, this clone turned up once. For the CDR3, the DNA is TGTGCCAGCAGAACGGGGTCCGAGGAAAGCGGCACCTTC. Translation: CASRTGSEESGTF. The rearrangement uses TRBV5-6 and TRBJ1-2; no clear D gene. The CDR3 has 13 amino acids. The ends were cut back, 5 bases at V and 13 bases at J, with 21 bases in the middle. The germline gives CDR1 SGHDT, CDR2 YYEEEE.

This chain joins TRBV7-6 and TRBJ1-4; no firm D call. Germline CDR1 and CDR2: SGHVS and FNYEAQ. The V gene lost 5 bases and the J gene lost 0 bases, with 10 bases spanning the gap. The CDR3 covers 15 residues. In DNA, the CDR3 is TGTGCCAGCAGCCGAGCCGGGACAACTAATGAAAAACTGTTTTTT. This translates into CASSRAGTTNEKLFF.

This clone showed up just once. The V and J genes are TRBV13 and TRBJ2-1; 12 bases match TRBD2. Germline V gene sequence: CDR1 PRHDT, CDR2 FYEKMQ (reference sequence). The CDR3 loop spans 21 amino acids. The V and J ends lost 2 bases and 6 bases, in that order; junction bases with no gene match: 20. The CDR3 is CASSLSRRGSASGGALNEQFF. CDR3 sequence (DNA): TGTGCCAGCAGCTTAAGCCGCAGGGGCTCGGCTAGCGGGGGGGCACTCAATGAGCAGTTCTTC.

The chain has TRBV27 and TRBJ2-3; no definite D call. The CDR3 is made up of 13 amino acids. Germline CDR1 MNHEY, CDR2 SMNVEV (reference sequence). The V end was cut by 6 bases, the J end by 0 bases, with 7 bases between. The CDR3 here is CASRDDSTDTQYF. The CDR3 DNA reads TGTGCCAGCAGAGACGATAGCACAGATACGCAGTATTTT.

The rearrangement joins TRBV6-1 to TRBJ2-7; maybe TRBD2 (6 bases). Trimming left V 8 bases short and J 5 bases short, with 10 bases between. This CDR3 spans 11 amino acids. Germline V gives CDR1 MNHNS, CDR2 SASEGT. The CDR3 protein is CASGWTNEQYF. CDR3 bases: TGTGCCAGCGGGTGGACTAACGAGCAGTACTTC.

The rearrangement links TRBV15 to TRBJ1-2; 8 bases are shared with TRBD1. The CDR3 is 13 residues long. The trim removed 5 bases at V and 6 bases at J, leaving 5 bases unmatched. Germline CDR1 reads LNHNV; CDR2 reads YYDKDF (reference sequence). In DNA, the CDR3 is TGTGCCACCAGCCAGGACAGGGCAAATGGCTACACCTTC. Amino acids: CATSQDRANGYTF.

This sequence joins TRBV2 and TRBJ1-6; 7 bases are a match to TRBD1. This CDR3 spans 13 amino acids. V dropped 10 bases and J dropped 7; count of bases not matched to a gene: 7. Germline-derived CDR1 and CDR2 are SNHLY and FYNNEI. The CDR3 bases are TGTGCCACCTCGGGACAGCAGAATTCACCCCTCCACTTT. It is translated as CATSGQQNSPLHF.

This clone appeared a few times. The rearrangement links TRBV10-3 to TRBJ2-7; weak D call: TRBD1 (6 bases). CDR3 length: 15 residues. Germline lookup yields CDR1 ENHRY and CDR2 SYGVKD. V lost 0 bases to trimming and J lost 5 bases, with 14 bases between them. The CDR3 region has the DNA TGTGCCATCAGTGAGTCGGGCAGGGGAAGGGACGAGCAGTACTTC. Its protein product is CAISESGRGRDEQYF.